What follows are 17 T cell receptor beta chains derived from one specimen sequenced in a study of T cell responses to AZD1222 COVID-19 vaccine. Assay used: immunoSEQ multiplex PCR; TCRdb lists only in-frame clones, some missing. The sample records under 110,000 clones, about 90% being singletons. The specimen was peripheral blood, collected on day 0 of AZD1222 vaccination. The source is an adult in good health.

This chain connects TRBV27 to TRBJ2-3; no clear D. V dropped 3 bases and J dropped 0 bases, with 13 bases sitting between them. CDR3 length equals 16 residues. Looked up from germline, CDR1 is MNHEY and CDR2 is SMNVEV (reference sequence). This CDR3 reads CASSFMAYTSTDTQYF. The DNA for the CDR3 is TGTGCCAGCAGTTTTATGGCGTACACTAGCACAGATACGCAGTATTTT.

The genes are TRBV7-3 and TRBJ2-2; no firm D call. Germline-derived CDR1 and CDR2 are SGHTA and FQGTGA. V was shortened by 1 base and J by 6 bases, with 15 bases between the two germline ends. The CDR3 is 16 amino acids. Here the CDR3 reads CASSLNSDRDPGELFF. The CDR3 nucleotides are TGTGCCAGCAGCTTAAATTCAGATAGGGATCCCGGGGAGCTGTTTTTT.

V and J are TRBV6-6 and TRBJ2-1; D perhaps matches TRBD2 (6 bases). The V gene's germline CDR1 is MNHNY and CDR2 SVGAGI (reference sequence). This CDR3 region has 17 residues. The V and J ends lost 5 bases and 0 bases respectively, with 17 bases between them. CDR3: CASSPGGAVFSYNEQFF. The CDR3 DNA reads TGTGCCAGCAGTCCCGGGGGAGCGGTATTCTCCTACAATGAGCAGTTCTTC.

In this sample, this clone turned up once. The chain is built from TRBV30 and TRBJ1-1; TRBD1 aligns across 7 bases. V was clipped by 3 bases and J by 3 bases; unmatched bases: 10. From germline, CDR1 is GTSNPN and CDR2 SVGIG (reference sequence). This CDR3 spans 15 amino acids. The CDR3 DNA reads as TGTGCCTGGAGAGGGGTCACAGGGGACTACACTGAAGCTTTCTTT. It specifies CAWRGVTGDYTEAFF.

This chain links TRBV3-1 (or the pseudogene TRBV3-2) with TRBJ2-7; D gene unclear. Deletions cut 1 base from V and 2 bases from J, with 9 bases between. The V gene's germline CDR1 is LGHDT and CDR2 YNNKEL (reference sequence). This CDR3 comprises 14 residues. The CDR3 bases are TGTGCCAGCAGCCAAGTTCCTTACCCCTACGAGCAGTACTTC. The encoded protein is CASSQVPYPYEQYF.

CDR3 loop: CASLRAEVTDTQYF. CDR3 nucleotide sequence: TGTGCCAGTCTCCGGGCGGAGGTCACAGATACGCAGTATTTT. The V and J genes are TRBV11-2 and TRBJ2-3, with D possibly being TRBD2 (5 bases). The germline V and J ends were trimmed by 9 bases and 2 bases, with 15 bases remaining between them. Germline assignment: CDR1 SGHAT and CDR2 FQNNGV. CDR3 length equals 14 residues.

The gene calls are TRBV6-5 and TRBJ1-2, with D perhaps TRBD1 (5 bases). The V end lost 2 bases, the J end lost 8 bases, and 21 bases lay between the germline ends. Germline CDR1 MNHEY, CDR2 SVGAGI. The CDR3 sequence is 16 residues long. In DNA, the CDR3 is TGTGCCAGCAGTTACACGGGACTGCCGCACCTTCGAGGCTACACCTTC. Protein: CASSYTGLPHLRGYTF.

The gene calls are TRBV9 and TRBJ1-4; D perhaps matches TRBD1 (6 bases). This CDR3 region has 17 residues. CDR1 is SGDLS, CDR2 YYNGEE, per germline. With 0 bases removed from V and 3 bases from J, the gap between germline ends came to 15 bases. Here the CDR3 reads CASSVGQGMYPNEKLFF. The CDR3 bases are TGTGCCAGCAGCGTAGGTCAGGGGATGTACCCTAATGAAAAACTGTTTTTT.

In this sample, this clone turned up a few times. This chain uses TRBV7-2 with TRBJ1-6; D gene unclear. V was pared by 3 bases and J by 7 bases, with 7 bases between. The germline V gene has CDR1 SGHTA and CDR2 FQGNSA. The CDR3 is 13 amino acids. The CDR3 coding sequence is TGTGCCAGCAGCTTCCGATTGAATTCACCCCTCCACTTT. Translating gives CASSFRLNSPLHF.

The V and J genes are TRBV29-1 and TRBJ1-6; weak D call: TRBD1 (6 bases). Germline loops: CDR1 SQVTM, CDR2 ANQGSEA. Trimming took 4 bases from V and 6 from J, leaving 10 bases between them. The CDR3 is made up of 13 amino acids. The CDR3 bases are TGCAGCGTTGCTGGACAGCCTAATTCACCCCTCCACTTT. Protein product: CSVAGQPNSPLHF.

The chain carries TRBV7-9 and TRBJ2-3, with D maybe TRBD2 (6 bases). The CDR3 runs 17 residues. Trimming removed 0 bases at V and 3 bases at J, with 16 bases between. The germline V gene encodes CDR1 SEHNR and CDR2 FQNEAQ (reference sequence). CDR3 DNA sequence: TGTGCCAGCAGCTTAGCGGGCCGAATCGGGGGTACAGATACGCAGTATTTT. Amino acid sequence: CASSLAGRIGGTDTQYF.

This clone was seen only once. A much larger clonotype is one base distant, so this may be a read error. This chain uses TRBV2 with TRBJ1-1; D is uncertain. V was trimmed by 6 bases and J by 3 bases, leaving 5 bases between them. Germline CDR1 and CDR2: SNHLY and FYNNEI. There are 11 residues in the CDR3. CDR3 sequence (DNA): TGTGCCAGCAGCGGAGACACTGAAGCTTTCTTT. Protein product: CASSGDTEAFF. Drawing the rest from reference TRBV2 and TRBJ1-1, the complete variable domain is EPEVTQTPSHQVTQMGQEVILRCVPISNHLYFYWYRQILGQKVEFLVSFYNNEISEKSEIFDDQFSVERPDGSNFTLKIRSTKLEDSAMYFCASSGDTEAFFGQGTRLTVV.

The count of this clone is one. The V gene is TRBV27, the J gene TRBJ1-1, with D uncertain. Germline V CDR1 and CDR2: MNHEY, SMNVEV (reference sequence). This CDR3 region has 13 residues. The germline V and J ends were trimmed by 8 bases and 6 bases, with 16 bases remaining between them. The CDR3 region is CASGRGGYPEAFF. CDR3 DNA sequence: TGTGCCAGCGGGCGGGGAGGGTATCCTGAAGCTTTCTTT.

This sequence joins TRBV19 and TRBJ2-7, with 11 bases aligning to TRBD1. This CDR3 contains 16 residues. Germline CDR1 is LNHDA and CDR2 is SQIVND (reference sequence). With 6 bases clipped from V and 1 base from J, the junction kept 8 bases outside the gene matches. This CDR3 reads CASSSGTGGMSYEQYF. The CDR3 DNA sequence: TGTGCCAGTAGCAGCGGGACAGGGGGTATGTCCTACGAGCAGTACTTC.

The chain combines TRBV6-5 with TRBJ1-3; D is unresolved. Germline V CDR1 and CDR2: MNHEY, SVGAGI. Trimming took 2 bases from V and 0 from J, leaving 8 bases between them. The CDR3 consists of 15 residues. CDR3 amino acids: CASSYRRFSGNTIYF. The DNA for the CDR3 is TGTGCCAGCAGTTACCGGAGGTTCTCTGGAAACACCATATATTTT.

This chain links TRBV19 with TRBJ2-1; D ambiguous. The length of the CDR3 is 17 residues. V was shortened by 4 bases and J by 0 bases, with 16 bases between the two germline ends. CDR1 LNHDA and CDR2 SQIVND come from the germline V gene (reference sequence). The CDR3 DNA reads as TGTGCCAGTAGTAAGGCAGGCCAAGGAAGCTCCTACAATGAGCAGTTCTTC. Amino acids: CASSKAGQGSSYNEQFF.

This clone was found a few times. The chain couples TRBV2 to TRBJ1-5, with TRBD1 identical over 10 bases. Germline V lookup: CDR1 SNHLY, CDR2 FYNNEI. The V gene end was trimmed by 5 bases and the J gene end by 0 bases; junction bases not matched to a gene: 4. The CDR3 runs 16 residues. CDR3 nucleotides: TGTGCCAGCAGTAGGACAGGGGGACGTAGCAATCAGCCCCAGCATTTT. Translating it yields CASSRTGGRSNQPQHF.